The 8 T cell receptor beta chains below all came from one sample that was sequenced in a study of shared clonotypes between healthy human individuals. Naive CD8 populations comprised CD45RO-negative cells positively selected for CCR7, excluding terminally differentiated effector memory CD45RA+ cells. Libraries were prepared by immunoSEQ multiplex PCR; TCRdb keeps only in-frame clonotypes and omits some of them. The repertoire holds 2 million or so clones, with approximately 94% as singletons. Sequencing was done on a sample of naive CD8+ T cells sorted from blood. Receptors originate from a man between 18 and 29 years old in good health.

This clone was counted once. The genes are TRBV27 and TRBJ2-5, with 9 bases that match TRBD1. The CDR3 sequence is 15 residues long. Trimming cost V 0 bases and J 13 bases; bases outside gene matches: 12. CDR1 and CDR2 from the germline V gene are MNHEY and SMNVEV (reference sequence). This CDR3 is CASSLSNRGRWERYF. The CDR3 DNA is TGTGCCAGCAGTTTATCTAACAGGGGGCGATGGGAGCGGTACTTC.

The V call is TRBV5-6, the J call TRBJ1-1; 7 nucleotides line up with TRBD1. The junction had 5 bases not matched to a gene; V was cut back by 3 bases and J by 3 bases. This CDR3 has 14 residues. Germline CDR1 reads SGHDT; CDR2 reads YYEEEE. CDR3 region: CASSYDRADTEAFF. The CDR3 DNA sequence: TGTGCCAGCAGCTACGACAGGGCGGACACTGAAGCTTTCTTT.

The chain is built from TRBV2 and TRBJ2-7; 7 bases line up with TRBD2. There are 13 residues in the CDR3. The V and J ends lost 5 bases and 5 bases, in that order; junction bases with no gene match: 6. Germline-derived CDR1 and CDR2 are SNHLY and FYNNEI. The DNA for the CDR3 is TGTGCCAGCAGTTCGGGGGGAGGGAACGAGCAGTACTTC. Translation gives CASSSGGGNEQYF. Supplemented by reference TRBV2 and TRBJ2-7, the full variable domain reads EPEVTQTPSHQVTQMGQEVILRCVPISNHLYFYWYRQILGQKVEFLVSFYNNEISEKSEIFDDQFSVERPDGSNFTLKIRSTKLEDSAMYFCASSSGGGNEQYFGPGTRLTVT.

The chain has TRBV2 and TRBJ2-7, with D perhaps matching TRBD2 (6 bases). The CDR3 covers 15 residues. Germline values: CDR1 SNHLY, CDR2 FYNNEI. The V end was cut by 2 bases, the J end by 2 bases, with 13 bases between. The CDR3 DNA is TGTGCCAGCAGTGAAAGCGTAGCGGACCCCTACGAGCAGTACTTC. It codes for CASSESVADPYEQYF.

The chain has TRBV27 and TRBJ2-6; no firm D call. From germline, CDR1 is MNHEY and CDR2 SMNVEV (reference sequence). V was cut by 5 bases and J by 0 bases, with 14 bases left in between. CDR3 size: 17 residues. The CDR3 coding sequence is TGTGCCAGCAGTGTGGACGGAAGTAGCTCTGGGGCCAACGTCCTGACTTTC. Amino acids: CASSVDGSSSGANVLTF.

The chain employs TRBV5-1 and TRBJ2-7; 7 bases are a match to TRBD2. V trimming: 5 bases; J trimming: 5 bases; junction bases outside the gene matches: 4. Per the germline V gene, CDR1 is SGHRS and CDR2 is YFSETQ. This CDR3 contains 12 residues. Here the CDR3 reads CASRGGVNEQYF. CDR3 in DNA: TGCGCCAGCAGGGGAGGGGTGAACGAGCAGTACTTC.

Concerning this clone itself: The identical CDR3 is also encoded by other nucleotide sequences in the sample. This rearrangement joins TRBV7-9 to TRBJ1-6, with D hard to call. V lost 1 base, J lost 6 bases, and 7 bases lay in between. This CDR3 spans 14 amino acids. CDR1 and CDR2 (germline): SEHNR, FQNEAQ (reference sequence). CDR3 loop: CASSLVRGNSPLHF. CDR3 nucleotides: TGTGCCAGCAGCTTAGTACGGGGTAATTCACCCCTCCACTTT.

This clone was counted a single time. The chain couples TRBV5-4 to TRBJ2-1; tentatively, D is TRBD2 (5 bases). Germline CDR1 reads SGHNT; CDR2 reads YYREEE (reference sequence). The CDR3 extends over 13 amino acids. Trimming stripped 4 bases from V and 5 bases from J, with 10 bases between. The CDR3 DNA follows: TGTGCCAGCAGCCCCGGAGGAAACAATGAGCAGTTCTTC. Its translation: CASSPGGNNEQFF.